The next 24 T cell receptor beta chains were all read from a single sample in a study of T cell clonality in common variable immunodeficiency. Libraries were prepared by immunoSEQ multiplex PCR; TCRdb keeps only in-frame clonotypes and omits some of them. The profile covers about 44,000 clones, none occurring a single time. The source material was peripheral blood mononuclear cells. These receptors came from a person aged 18 to 75 in good health.

This clone was detected a few times. The CDR3 end is not reached by the read, which stops 3 residues before it; the germline J gene fills it in. This chain connects TRBV7-2 to TRBJ2-7; weak D call: TRBD2 (6 bases). This CDR3 spans 13 amino acids. V was pared by 4 bases and J by 6 bases, with 13 bases between. Germline V gene sequence: CDR1 SGHTA, CDR2 FQGNSA. CDR3 sequence reads: CASSSGLGGEQYF. CDR3 DNA, as far as it was read: TGTGCCAGCAGCTCAGGACTCGGGGGCGAG.

This clone was recorded many times. The sequenced CDR3 bases are TGTGCCAGCACCAACAGGGGCGACGCGAACACCGGGGAG. Encoded protein: CASTNRGDANTGE. The CDR3, in full, reads CASTNRGDANTGELFF. The V and J genes are TRBV6-2 or TRBV6-3 and TRBJ2-2; 7 positions agree with TRBD1. The read comes to an end 3 residues before the CDR3 does, leaving the germline J gene to fill in the end. The CDR3 is 16 amino acids. CDR1 is MNHEY, CDR2 SVGEGT, per germline. Trimming at V came to 7 bases and at J to 0 bases, leaving 8 bases not matched to a gene.

In this sample, this clone turned up many times. The sequenced fragment ends 3 residues before the CDR3 boundary, so the rest is inferred from the germline J gene. The identical CDR3 is also encoded by other nucleotide sequences in the sample. V usage is TRBV20-1 and J usage is TRBJ2-1; 10 bases agree with TRBD2. CDR1 DFQATT and CDR2 SNEGSKA come from the germline V gene (reference sequence). CDR3 length: 15 amino acids. V dropped 0 bases and J dropped 3; count of bases not matched to a gene: 2. The CDR3 sequence: CSARDLAGDYNEQFF. The covered CDR3 bases are TGCAGTGCTAGAGATCTAGCGGGGGACTACAATGAG.

This clone was counted ten times or more. The CDR3 spells CASSYARGVPLQETQYF. CDR3 DNA (partial): TGTGCCAGCAGTTACGCCCGAGGGGTTCCACTCCAAGAGACC. This chain links TRBV6-2 or TRBV6-3 with TRBJ2-5; TRBD1 or TRBD2 may be the D gene (5 bases each). The read ends 3 residues early relative to the CDR3; the germline J gene fills the gap. V was shortened by 2 bases and J by 1 base, with 17 bases between the two germline ends. The germline gives CDR1 MNHEY, CDR2 SVGEGT. CDR3 length: 17 residues.

Concerning this clone itself: Read sequence stops 3 residues before the CDR3 end, and the germline J gene provides the missing end. This chain links TRBV20-1 with TRBJ2-3; D call uncertain. Trimming stripped 6 bases from V and 0 bases from J, with 10 bases between. CDR3 length: 13 amino acids. In germline, CDR1 is DFQATT, CDR2 SNEGSKA (reference sequence). CDR3 bases read: TGCAGTGCCGGGTTGAGGAGCACAGATACG. It encodes CSAGLRSTDT. The whole CDR3 sequence reads CSAGLRSTDTQYF.

The sample holds many counts of this clone. Read coverage stops 3 residues before the CDR3 terminus; the germline J gene supplies the remainder. The rearrangement links TRBV6-2 or TRBV6-3 to TRBJ2-7, with D possibly TRBD2 on 6 matching bases. The germline V gene encodes CDR1 MNHEY and CDR2 SVGEGT. V lost 6 bases and J lost 3, with 12 bases in between. CDR3 length: 13 amino acids. CDR3 residues: CASSLGLLYEQYF. The covered CDR3 bases are TGTGCCAGCAGCTTGGGACTCCTCTACGAG.

This clone has a count of ten or more. One end of the junction does not line up with germline, which may come from a read error. The CDR3 extends 3 residues past the end of the read, so its final part is completed from the germline J gene. J is TRBJ1-1 and V is TRBV4-2; TRBD1 might be the D (5 bases). The length of the CDR3 is 17 residues. The germline gives CDR1 LGHNA, CDR2 YNFKEQ. CDR3 region: CASSQDGAGFLNTEAFF. The sequenced part of the CDR3 DNA is TGCGCCAGCAGCCAAGATGGGGCAGGCTTTTTAAACACTGAA.

There are many counts of this clone. The missing CDR3 end, 3 residues past where the read stops, is filled in from the germline J gene. The chain carries TRBV20-1 and TRBJ2-5, with TRBD2 identical over 12 bases. The V gene's germline CDR1 is DFQATT and CDR2 SNEGSKA (reference sequence). This CDR3 spans 15 amino acids. The ends lost 0 bases at V and 5 bases at J; junction bases unmatched: 4. CDR3 sequence reads: CSARDRTSGMETQYF. Incomplete CDR3 DNA: TGCAGTGCTAGAGATCGGACTAGCGGGATGGAGACC.

At least ten counts were recorded for this clone. Sequencing ends 3 residues short of the CDR3 end; the germline J gene provides the rest. This chain joins TRBV2 and TRBJ1-3; TRBD1 is a possible D gene (6 bases). With 5 bases removed from V and 1 base from J, the gap between germline ends came to 15 bases. The CDR3 extends over 16 amino acids. The germline V gene has CDR1 SNHLY and CDR2 FYNNEI. CDR3 region: CASSLLMGASGNTIYF. The sequenced part of the CDR3 DNA is TGTGCCAGCAGTCTACTGATGGGGGCGTCTGGAAACACC.

Ten or more counts support this clone. The read is 3 residues too short to cover the CDR3 end, so that end is filled in from the germline J gene. This chain uses TRBV2 with TRBJ2-5; 7 bases align to TRBD2. CDR3 length equals 13 residues. Germline CDR1 reads SNHLY; CDR2 reads FYNNEI. J lost 7 bases, V lost 6 bases, and 8 bases had no gene match. CDR3 DNA (partial): TGTGCCAGCAGCGGGGGAGGGAGAGGGACC. It codes for CASSGGGRGT. The whole CDR3 reads CASSGGGRGTQYF.

Worth noting for this clone: The read is 3 residues too short to cover the CDR3 end, so that end is filled in from the germline J gene. The chain couples TRBV18 to TRBJ1-5; 8 nucleotides line up with TRBD1. This CDR3 region has 17 residues. The germline V gene has CDR1 KGHSH and CDR2 LQKENI. With 2 bases clipped from V and 2 bases from J, the junction kept 8 bases outside the gene matches. The CDR3 loop reads CASSPTQGAWGNQPQHF. Incomplete CDR3 DNA: TGTGCCAGCTCACCAACCCAGGGGGCTTGGGGCAATCAGCCC.

This clone was detected many times. The CDR3 is cut off 3 residues early in the read; its end comes from the germline J gene. The J gene is TRBJ2-7, the V gene TRBV12-3 or TRBV12-4; D perhaps matches TRBD1 (6 bases). The V end was cut by 6 bases, the J end by 0 bases, with 12 bases between. The CDR3 consists of 14 residues. Incomplete CDR3 DNA: TGTGCCAGCAGCCAACAACAGGGCTCCTACGAG. This encodes CASSQQQGSYE. The full-length CDR3 reads as CASSQQQGSYEQYF.

This clone was counted at least ten times. The read ends 3 residues before the CDR3 terminus; that terminus is restored from the germline J gene. J is TRBJ2-6 and V is TRBV4-1; TRBD1 matches at 9 bases. The CDR3 runs to 18 residues. Trimming cost V 4 bases and J 3 bases; bases outside gene matches: 10. Germline V gene lookup returns CDR1 MGHRA and CDR2 YSYEKL. The CDR3 reads CASSPGPGTGFGANVLTF. Incomplete CDR3 DNA: TGCGCCAGCAGCCCCGGTCCCGGGACAGGGTTTGGGGCCAACGTC.

This clone was counted many times. The DNA read from the CDR3 is TGTGCCAGCAGCTTAGGCGCAACTAATGAAAAA. It translates to CASSLGATNEK. The CDR3 in full is CASSLGATNEKLFF. This chain joins TRBV7-9 and TRBJ1-4; D ambiguous. The CDR3 end is not reached by the read, which stops 3 residues before it; the germline J gene fills it in. The V gene lost 1 base and the J gene lost 0 bases, with 3 bases spanning the gap. The germline CDR1 and CDR2 sequences are SEHNR and FQNEAQ (reference sequence). The CDR3 sequence is 14 residues long.

This clone was found many times. The junction departs from germline at one end; a sequencing error may be responsible. Sequencing ends 3 residues short of the CDR3 end; the germline J gene provides the rest. The rearrangement links TRBV4-2 to TRBJ1-1; D may be TRBD1 (5 bases). The CDR3 has 17 residues. Germline V CDR1 and CDR2: LGHNA, YNFKEQ. CDR3 sequence reads: CASSQVRGELLNTEAFF. The DNA read from the CDR3 is TGCGCCAGCAGCCAAGTTAGAGGGGAATTATTGAACACTGAA.

The table lists this clone with many counts. The read finishes 3 residues shy of the CDR3 end, and the germline J gene is used to complete it. The V and J genes are TRBV5-1 and TRBJ2-1; TRBD1 matches 9 bases. The CDR3 is 13 residues long. Germline V gene data show CDR1 as SGHRS and CDR2 as YFSETQ. The junction had 2 bases not matched to a gene; V was cut back by 4 bases and J by 6 bases. Partial CDR3 DNA: TGCGCCAGCAGCCCGACAGGGGGCAATGAG. Encoded protein: CASSPTGGNE. The whole CDR3 reads CASSPTGGNEQFF.

At least ten counts were recorded for this clone. The read ends 3 residues before the CDR3 terminus; that terminus is restored from the germline J gene. The rearrangement joins TRBV20-1 to TRBJ1-2; 9 bases fit TRBD1. CDR1 is DFQATT and CDR2 is SNEGSKA in the germline V gene (reference sequence). CDR3 length: 14 amino acids. J gave up 4 bases and V 4 bases, and 7 bases lay outside the gene matches. CDR3 DNA (partial): TGCAGTGCTATACGGGACAGGGTTATCTATGGC. Its protein is CSAIRDRVIYG. The CDR3 as a whole reads CSAIRDRVIYGYTF.

This clone was seen ten or more times. Read sequence stops 3 residues before the CDR3 end, and the germline J gene provides the missing end. The V gene is TRBV5-5, the J gene TRBJ1-2, with D tentatively TRBD1 (6 bases). Germline V gene data show CDR1 as SGHKS and CDR2 as YYEKEE (reference sequence). The CDR3 covers 13 residues. CDR3 sequence: CASSGGTTGGYTF. The CDR3 DNA, read in part, is TGTGCCAGCAGCGGCGGGACAACGGGGGGC.

This clone was seen repeatedly, ten times or more. The missing CDR3 end, 3 residues past where the read stops, is filled in from the germline J gene. The J gene is TRBJ1-1, the V gene TRBV29-1, with D perhaps TRBD1 (5 bases). Germline V gene sequence: CDR1 SQVTM, CDR2 ANQGSEA. The CDR3 extends over 12 amino acids. V lost 7 bases to trimming and J lost 4 bases, with 13 bases between them. The DNA read from the CDR3 is TGCAGCGCTTGCGGGGCGAGCACTGAA. This translates into CSACGASTE. The entire CDR3 protein reads CSACGASTEAFF.

This clone was counted many times. One end of the junction is discordant with germline, which a read error may explain. Coverage ceases 3 residues before the CDR3 finishes, and the germline J gene fills in the end. The V call is TRBV4-2, the J call TRBJ2-7; D is possibly TRBD2 (5 bases). From germline, CDR1 is LGHNA and CDR2 YNFKEQ. This CDR3 region has 17 residues. CDR3 DNA (partial): TGCGCCAGCAGCCAAGTGTTCGCGGGTGGGAGCTCCTACGAG. Amino acids: CASSQVFAGGSSYE. The whole CDR3 protein reads CASSQVFAGGSSYEQYF.

As to this clone: The DNA ends 3 residues before the CDR3 does, and the rest of the CDR3 is filled in from the germline J gene. The rearrangement links TRBV18 to TRBJ1-2, with 9 positions matching TRBD1. The V gene's germline CDR1 is KGHSH and CDR2 LQKENI. The CDR3 has 15 residues. The CDR3 here is CASSPPGQGSDTYTF. CDR3 DNA, as far as it was read: TGTGCCAGCTCCCCTCCGGGACAGGGCTCAGATACC.

This clone was seen at least ten times. The read ends 3 residues early relative to the CDR3; the germline J gene fills the gap. The rearrangement uses TRBV20-1 and TRBJ2-4; D is uncertain. Trimming took 0 bases from V and 5 from J, leaving 11 bases between them. Germline assignment: CDR1 DFQATT and CDR2 SNEGSKA (reference sequence). The CDR3 extends over 14 amino acids. CDR3 DNA (partial): TGCAGTGCTAGAGAAGTAAGAGAGGAAAACATT. This sequence encodes CSAREVREENI. The whole CDR3 protein reads CSAREVREENIQYF.

This clone showed up many times. The read gets to within 3 residues of the CDR3 end, and the germline J gene fills in the rest. The chain joins TRBV24-1 to TRBJ2-1; TRBD1 agrees at 10 bases. The germline V gene encodes CDR1 KGHDR and CDR2 SFDVKD. This CDR3 is 15 amino acids long. V lost 3 bases, J lost 8 bases, and 6 bases stayed unmatched. The part of the CDR3 DNA that was read is TGTGCCACCAGTGATCCGCGGGGGACAGGGGATGAG. Translated: CATSDPRGTGDE. The whole CDR3 reads CATSDPRGTGDEQFF.

This clone was observed many times. The sequenced fragment ends 3 residues before the CDR3 boundary, so the rest is inferred from the germline J gene. The chain carries TRBV2 and TRBJ2-3, with D uncertain. V was cut by 2 bases and J by 1 base, with 10 bases left in between. CDR3 length: 15 residues. Germline V lookup: CDR1 SNHLY, CDR2 FYNNEI. The CDR3 is CASSESYSGTDTQYF. The CDR3 bases that were read are TGTGCCAGCAGTGAATCCTATAGTGGCACAGATACG.